The entry below gives a single TCR beta chain sequence along with its context. The target antigen is unknown. The CDR3 spans 16 residues. The germline CDR1 and CDR2 sequences are MNHEY and SMNVEV (reference sequence). The V and J ends lost 2 bases and 0 bases respectively, with 13 bases between them. These data are taken from a study of Ad26.COV2.S vaccination and SARS-CoV-2 variants. Treatment given: about 20 received Ad26.COV2.S at low or high dose, single or two shots; about 5 received placebo; per-sample allocation not given. Each sample was drawn 63 days after the first injection (of vaccine or placebo). The vaccine antigen was prefusion-stabilized Wuhan SARS-CoV-2 spike. The protocol was immunoSEQ multiplex PCR, while the TCRdb copy is restricted to in-frame clones and leaves out a portion. This table has about 470,000 clones, about 90% appearing once. Study results and caveats: Overall T cell responses may have been underestimated by the analyses of TCR breadth and depth.

The origin of this receptor is a person between 18 and 65 years old who received the Ad26.COV2.S COVID-19 vaccine or a placebo. Sequenced here: peripheral blood, sampled in a trial of Ad26.COV2.S vaccine versus placebo. The chain uses TRBV27 and TRBJ1-2; D remains ambiguous. Written as DNA, the CDR3 is TGTGCCAGCAGTTTAACGGCGGATCTCGCTAACTATGGCTACACCTTC. As protein: CASSLTADLANYGYTF.